The next 25 T cell receptor beta chains were all read from a single sample in a study of blood T cells in healthy people across ages. Primers used in a second PCR of about 6 to 11 cycles were a sample-barcoded 5' primer and a J-beta primer mix. TCRdb processed the 5' RACE reads anew with MiXCR; each CDR3 protein has one entry. The repertoire holds 1.5 million to 2 million distinct CDR3 sequences, 28% seen once, with 7.7% in the top ten. The sequencing sample was made of blood. The receptors were sampled from a woman in her thirties in good health.

The chain carries TRBV18 and TRBJ1-2; the D gene is possibly TRBD1 (5 bases). Germline V gene sequence: CDR1 KGHSH, CDR2 LQKENI. CDR3 length equals 14 residues. The ends were cut back, 4 bases at V and 8 bases at J, with 17 bases in the middle. CDR3 in amino acids: CASSRDSLNGGYTF. CDR3 sequence (DNA): TGTGCCAGCTCACGGGACTCGTTAAACGGGGGCTACACCTTC. Variable domain in full (rest from reference TRBV18 and TRBJ1-2): NAGVMQNPRHLVRRRGQEARLRCSPMKGHSHVYWYRQLPEEGLKFMVYLQKENIIDESGMPKERFSAEFPKEGPSILRIQQVVRGDSAAYFCASSRDSLNGGYTFGSGTRLTVV.

This clonotype was seen many times. V and J are TRBV12-3 or TRBV12-4 and TRBJ1-2; D ambiguous. V lost 6 bases, J lost 6 bases, and 11 bases lay in between. The CDR3 runs 12 residues. CDR3 coding DNA: TGTGCCAGCAGCCTGTATCAGGATGGCTACACCTTC. Residues: CASSLYQDGYTF.

About this clonotype itself: One end of the junction varies from germline; a read error may be responsible. The chain links TRBV7-8 to TRBJ2-2; 10 bases are a match to TRBD2. Germline CDR1 SGHVS, CDR2 FQNEAQ. This CDR3 has 16 amino acids. The CDR3 coding sequence is TGTGCCAGCAGCCCAAGGACTAGCGGAAACACCGGGGAGCGGTTTTTT. Its protein is CASSPRTSGNTGERFF.

The V call is TRBV30, the J call TRBJ1-1; D is unresolved. The CDR3 runs 10 residues. Germline V CDR1 and CDR2: GTSNPN, SVGIG (reference sequence). V gave up 2 bases and J gave up 6 bases, with 4 bases separating them. DNA of the CDR3: TGTGCCTGGAGTCGCGCTGAAGCTTTCTTT. Protein sequence: CAWSRAEAFF.

This clonotype has only a few counts. The rearrangement uses TRBV6-1 and TRBJ1-2, with 8 bases fitting TRBD1. With V trimmed by 5 bases and J by 0 bases, 8 bases remained unmatched. The length of the CDR3 is 16 residues. From germline, CDR1 is MNHNS and CDR2 SASEGT. The CDR3 reads CASSPQGGSTNYGYTF. The CDR3 nucleotides read TGTGCCAGCAGTCCACAGGGGGGCTCAACTAACTATGGCTACACCTTC.

The chain carries TRBV7-2 and TRBJ2-7; D remains unclear. Germline CDR1 is SGHTA and CDR2 is FQGNSA. CDR3 length: 15 amino acids. V was cut by 3 bases and J by 5 bases, with 17 bases left in between. The CDR3 coding sequence is TGTGCCAGCAGCTTTCATGAAACCCTCCGGGACGAGCAGTACTTC. Translation gives CASSFHETLRDEQYF. The complete variable domain, with remaining parts taken from reference TRBV7-2 and TRBJ2-7, reads GAGVSQSPSNKVTEKGKDVELRCDPISGHTALYWYRQSLGQGLEFLIYFQGNSAPDKSGLPSDRFSAERTGGSVSTLTIQRTQQEDSAVYLCASSFHETLRDEQYFGPGTRLTVT.

The gene calls are TRBV12-3 or TRBV12-4 and TRBJ2-2, with D possibly matching TRBD1 (6 bases). The V and J ends lost 2 bases and 6 bases respectively, with 10 bases between them. This CDR3 comprises 14 residues. CDR3 in amino acids: CASSLTAGAGELFF. For the CDR3, the DNA is TGTGCCAGCAGTTTAACGGCAGGGGCCGGGGAGCTGTTTTTT.

This clonotype occurred once. A much larger clone is a single base away; this may be a read error. The rearrangement joins TRBV5-1 to TRBJ2-5; 8 nucleotides align to TRBD1. The J call is doubtful: the DNA matches TRBJ2-7 better. Looked up from germline, CDR1 is SGHRS and CDR2 is YFSETQ. The CDR3 runs to 13 residues. This CDR3 is CASNWTGPYEQYF. The CDR3 DNA reads TGCGCCAGCAACTGGACAGGGCCGTACGAGCAGTACTTC.

This clonotype has just a few counts. This chain links TRBV3-1 with TRBJ2-1; the match to TRBD2 covers 14 bases. This CDR3 region has 17 residues. Germline trimming cut 2 bases from V and 8 bases from J; bases unmatched to any gene: 8. CDR1 and CDR2 from the germline V gene are LGHDT and YNNKEL (reference sequence). The CDR3 nucleotides are TGTGCCAGCAGCCAAACGGGCGGACTAGCGGGAGGAGATGAGCAGTTCTTC. Protein sequence: CASSQTGGLAGGDEQFF.

For this clonotype: A much larger clone is a single base away; this may be a read error. This rearrangement joins TRBV7-6 to TRBJ2-1; TRBD1 matches 8 bases. The closer fit of TRBJ2-5 to the DNA end suggests the J call may be wrong. The CDR3 covers 15 residues. Germline-derived CDR1 and CDR2 are SGHVS and FNYEAQ. CDR3 sequence: CASSLSGGWKEAQYF. The CDR3 region has the DNA TGTGCCAGCAGCTTATCAGGGGGCTGGAAGGAGGCCCAGTACTTC.

The genes are TRBV7-2 and TRBJ2-1; a weak D match, TRBD2 (6 bases). The CDR3 covers 13 residues. The V gene's germline CDR1 is SGHTA and CDR2 FQGNSA. V lost 5 bases, J lost 5 bases, and 10 bases lay in between. The CDR3 coding sequence is TGTGCCAGCAGCCGGAGGGTAGACAATGAGCAGTTCTTC. Translated, it gives CASSRRVDNEQFF.

This clonotype was picked up many times. The CDR3: CASSRLGGKETQYF. DNA of the CDR3: TGCGCCAGCAGCCGCCTCGGGGGGAAAGAGACCCAGTACTTC. The rearrangement uses TRBV5-1 and TRBJ2-5; 7 bases match TRBD2. Germline-derived CDR1 and CDR2 are SGHRS and YFSETQ. CDR3 size: 14 residues. With 4 bases clipped from V and 3 bases from J, the junction kept 6 bases outside the gene matches.

The chain couples TRBV7-6 to TRBJ2-7; D possibly corresponds to TRBD2 (6 bases). V was shortened by 4 bases and J by 6 bases, with 13 bases between the two germline ends. Per germline, CDR1 SGHVS and CDR2 FNYEAQ. CDR3 length: 13 amino acids. DNA for the CDR3: TGTGCCAGCAGCTCCTCTCCCGGGGGCGAGCAGTACTTC. This encodes CASSSSPGGEQYF.

In regard to this clonotype: Sequence at one end of the junction differs from germline and may be a read error. The chain is built from TRBV5-1 and TRBJ2-1; D may be TRBD1 (5 bases). This CDR3 comprises 16 residues. Germline V gene lookup returns CDR1 SGHRS and CDR2 YFSETQ. CDR3 nucleotides: TGCGCCAGCAGCGTGTCAGGGATGGGTTCCTACAGTGAGCAGTTCTTC. It encodes CASSVSGMGSYSEQFF.

Points on this clonotype: Given a much more abundant clone one base away, this may be a read error. The chain links TRBV15 to TRBJ2-1; D is undetermined. Germline CDR1 is LNHNV and CDR2 is YYDKDF (reference sequence). CDR3 length equals 11 residues. The CDR3 here is CTTSNPYEQFF. CDR3 sequence (DNA): TGTACCACCAGCAACCCTTATGAGCAGTTCTTC.

This clonotype was detected a few times. The chain carries TRBV7-9 and TRBJ1-2, with TRBD1 identical over 7 bases. The germline gives CDR1 SEHNR, CDR2 FQNEAQ (reference sequence). CDR3 length equals 13 residues. The junction had 7 bases not matched to a gene; V was cut back by 4 bases and J by 8 bases. CDR3 residues: CASSSEGAEGYTF. CDR3 sequence (DNA): TGTGCCAGCAGCTCCGAGGGGGCGGAAGGCTACACCTTC.

J is TRBJ1-3 and V is TRBV12-3 or TRBV12-4; D is ambiguous. This CDR3 is built from 14 residues. The V end lost 2 bases, the J end lost 0 bases, and 5 bases lay between the germline ends. This CDR3 reads CASSLQVSGNTIYF. CDR3 in DNA: TGTGCCAGCAGTTTACAGGTCTCTGGAAACACCATATATTTT.

This chain links TRBV28 with TRBJ1-4; no reliable D call. Trimming left V 5 bases short and J 8 bases short, with 15 bases between. CDR3 length: 14 residues. The V gene's germline CDR1 is MDHEN and CDR2 SYDVKM. CDR3 sequence reads: CASSPRPKSEKLFF. The CDR3 DNA reads as TGTGCCAGCAGTCCCCGCCCTAAAAGCGAAAAACTGTTTTTT.

The chain combines TRBV20-1 with TRBJ2-3, with 8 positions matching TRBD2. The J segment lost 1 base and the V segment lost 5 bases, leaving 2 bases of the junction unmatched. The CDR3 loop spans 13 amino acids. Germline-derived CDR1 and CDR2 are DFQATT and SNEGSKA (reference sequence). The CDR3: CSAPSGRTDTQYF. The CDR3 nucleotides read TGCAGTGCTCCTAGCGGGCGCACAGATACGCAGTATTTT.

The chain uses TRBV28 and TRBJ1-2; D gene ambiguous. Germline V gene sequence: CDR1 MDHEN, CDR2 SYDVKM. V lost 7 bases and J 5 bases, leaving 17 bases between the germline ends. The CDR3 is 14 amino acids. The CDR3 reads CASTSSDLSYGYTF. CDR3 bases: TGTGCCAGCACCTCTAGTGATCTTTCTTATGGCTACACCTTC.

The chain employs TRBV20-1 and TRBJ1-5; D not certain. This CDR3 spans 13 amino acids. Germline V gene sequence: CDR1 DFQATT, CDR2 SNEGSKA (reference sequence). V shed 6 bases and J shed 0 bases, with 9 bases lying between them. CDR3 in amino acids: CSAWQDSNQPQHF. CDR3 DNA: TGCAGTGCGTGGCAGGATAGCAATCAGCCCCAGCATTTT.

The sample holds a few counts of this clonotype. V is TRBV29-1 and J is TRBJ1-1, with TRBD1 identical over 9 bases. The CDR3 length is 13 residues. The V segment lost 7 bases and the J segment 0 bases; nucleotides outside the gene matches: 3. The germline CDR1 and CDR2 sequences are SQVTM and ANQGSEA. CDR3 nucleotides: TGCAGCGGGGACAGGGATTTGAACACTGAAGCTTTCTTT. This codes for CSGDRDLNTEAFF.

This clonotype was detected ten times or more. Germline is not matched at one junction end, which may reflect a read error. This rearrangement joins TRBV5-1 to TRBJ1-1; perhaps TRBD1 as D (5 bases). The CDR3 sequence is 12 residues long. CDR1 is SGHRS, CDR2 YFSETQ, per germline. The CDR3 nucleotides read TGTGCCAGCAGCTTAAGCGGGGGTGAAGCTTTCTTT. Translated: CASSLSGGEAFF.

The chain employs TRBV11-2 and TRBJ2-7; D is perhaps TRBD1 (6 bases). Trimming took off 1 base at V and 3 bases at J, with 10 bases between the two ends. Germline V gene lookup returns CDR1 SGHAT and CDR2 FQNNGV. The CDR3 spans 14 residues. CDR3 in amino acids: CASSLALTGYEQYF. CDR3 nucleotide sequence: TGTGCCAGCAGCTTAGCGCTGACAGGCTACGAGCAGTACTTC.

This clonotype appeared once. The chain employs TRBV5-1 and TRBJ2-3; 10 bases are shared with TRBD2. The CDR3 runs to 16 residues. The J segment lost 6 bases and the V segment lost 0 bases, leaving 7 bases of the junction unmatched. CDR1 SGHRS and CDR2 YFSETQ come from the germline V gene. The CDR3 DNA is TGCGCCAGCAGCTTGGCCGCTAGCGGGGGATTGGATACGCAGTATTTT. Translating it yields CASSLAASGGLDTQYF.